The text below deals with one TCR beta chain. V lost 4 bases and J 0 bases, leaving 16 bases between the germline ends. CDR3 length: 18 residues. The germline V gene has CDR1 ENHRY and CDR2 SYGVKD. Treatment specified: about 20 received Ad26.COV2.S at low or high dose, single or two shots; roughly 5 received placebo; per-sample allocation not given. Day 63 after the first vaccine or placebo injection was the time point for sampling. Spike of the Wuhan-strain SARS-CoV-2 was expressed by an Ad26 vector, which formed the vaccine. This entry comes from a study of Ad26.COV2.S vaccination and SARS-CoV-2 variants. Turning to the study itself: Donor had been placed in the Ad26.COV2.S arm of the COV1001 trial. Once or twice, 56 days apart, Ad26.COV2.S was delivered intramuscularly.

TCRdb's table, derived via immunoSEQ multiplex PCR, lists solely in-frame clones and lacks some. The sample records approximately 300,000 clones, about 86% being singletons. The sequencing used peripheral blood, collected in a trial of Ad26.COV2.S vaccine versus placebo. V and J are TRBV10-3 and TRBJ2-6; the D gene is possibly TRBD2 (6 bases). The sequence was collected from a person aged 18-60 years who received the Ad26.COV2.S COVID-19 vaccine or a placebo. CDR3: CAISVGRTGSSGANVLTF. The CDR3 bases are TGTGCCATCAGTGTTGGGAGGACGGGGTCCTCTGGGGCCAACGTCCTGACTTTC.